This TCR beta chain was retrieved from a study of blood T cell repertoires in COVID-19. The CDR3 consists of 15 residues. Germline V gene data show CDR1 as LNHDA and CDR2 as SQIVND (reference sequence). V lost 5 bases and J 1 base, leaving 9 bases between the germline ends. Here immunoSEQ multiplex PCR was the method, and the copy in TCRdb shows in-frame clones only, minus some. The data contain about 160,000 clones, about 85% of them singletons. The receptor comes from a woman in her fifties or sixties with COVID-19, enrolled during active disease. Sequencing was carried out using peripheral blood. V gene TRBV19 combines with J gene TRBJ2-6; tentatively, D is TRBD1 (6 bases). CDR3 bases: TGTGCCAGTAGTTCAGGGGATTCTGGGGCCAACGTCCTGACTTTC. The encoded protein is CASSSGDSGANVLTF.